This T cell receptor (beta chain) was sequenced in a study of esophageal squamous cell carcinoma under preoperative chemotherapy. Study-level findings and limits: Peripheral T cells showed a significant TCR diversity increase after chemotherapy, unlike tumor-infiltrating lymphocytes. Clonal contraction, more than amplification, hit abundant clones after paclitaxel-nedaplatin. Peripheral T cells migrating into the tumor appeared to partly supply post-treatment tumor-infiltrating lymphocytes.

This CDR3 is built from 16 residues. Germline V CDR1 and CDR2: MNHNS, SASEGT. As for this clonotype: Its cognate antigen is unknown.

TCRdb re-called the PCR reads with MiXCR, one entry per CDR3 protein. The sample has 9,500 to 11,000 distinct CDR3 sequences, roughly 60% seen once. Time point noted: after preoperative PTX-NDP chemotherapy. Patients received paclitaxel-nedaplatin as preoperative chemotherapy before surgery. The chain employs TRBV6-1 and TRBJ2-1; 9 bases are a match to TRBD1. The J call is in doubt because the DNA end fits TRBJ2-7 better. This clonotype was sampled from a human donor with esophageal squamous cell carcinoma. The donor label of this sample is uncertain. This material was collected from a patient given preoperative chemotherapy. The CDR3 nucleotides are TGTGCCAGCAGCCGGAAAACCGGGACAGGGATCCACGAGCAGTACTTC. This sequence encodes CASSRKTGTGIHEQYF.